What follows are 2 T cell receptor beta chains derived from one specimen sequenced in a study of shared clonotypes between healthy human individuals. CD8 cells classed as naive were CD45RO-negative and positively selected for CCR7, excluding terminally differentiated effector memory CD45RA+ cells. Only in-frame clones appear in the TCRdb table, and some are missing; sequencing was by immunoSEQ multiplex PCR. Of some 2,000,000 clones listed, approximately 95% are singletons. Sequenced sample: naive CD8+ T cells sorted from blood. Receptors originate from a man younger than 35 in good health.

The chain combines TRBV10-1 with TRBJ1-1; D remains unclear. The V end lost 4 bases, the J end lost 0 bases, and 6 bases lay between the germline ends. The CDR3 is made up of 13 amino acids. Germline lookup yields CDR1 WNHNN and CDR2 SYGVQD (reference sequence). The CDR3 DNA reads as TGCGCCAGCAGTGTAGACCTGAACACTGAAGCTTTCTTT. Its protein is CASSVDLNTEAFF.

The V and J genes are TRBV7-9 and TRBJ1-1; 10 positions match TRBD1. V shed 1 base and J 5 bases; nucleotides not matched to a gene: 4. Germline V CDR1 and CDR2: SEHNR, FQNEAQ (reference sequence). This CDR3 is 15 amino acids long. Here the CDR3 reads CASSLGTGGWTEAFF. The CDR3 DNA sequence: TGTGCCAGCAGCTTAGGGACAGGGGGATGGACTGAAGCTTTCTTT.